This T cell receptor beta chain was found in a study of shared clonotypes between healthy human individuals. General study points: As a rule, naive subsets had a larger estimated richness than memory subsets. The sharing of 4.5% to 5% of naive CD4 clonotypes was seen across a handful of donors. Clonotype sharing among the donors was expected to vary with sequencing depth.

Sequencing was performed with immunoSEQ multiplex PCR; in TCRdb, only in-frame clones are kept and a portion is missing. This table holds approximately 740,000 clones, 90% to 95% found once. A word on this clone: Its antigen is unidentified.

This CDR3 region has 16 residues. CDR1 and CDR2 from the germline V gene are MGHRA and YSYEKL. Trimming left V 4 bases short and J 0 bases short, with 12 bases between. CD45RO negativity and positive selection for CCR7 defined naive CD8 cells, a population that excluded terminally differentiated effector memory CD45RA+ cells. Donors, without exception, were Caucasian adults residing in Nashville, Tennessee. This receptor was taken from a man aged 30 to 39 in good health. Sequenced sample: naive CD8+ T cells sorted from blood. The rearrangement joins TRBV4-1 to TRBJ1-4; D remains ambiguous. The CDR3 reads CASSPRSSTTNEKLFF. The CDR3 region has the DNA TGCGCCAGCAGCCCCCGATCCAGTACAACTAATGAAAAACTGTTTTTT.